These 3 T cell receptor beta chains were all obtained from the same sample, sequenced in a study of T cell changes during pregnancy in multiple sclerosis. Assay: immunoSEQ multiplex PCR; the TCRdb copy retains only in-frame clones and omits some. Of about 76,000 clones listed, around 90% were seen once; the top ten hold roughly 1.7%. This specimen consisted of peripheral blood, obtained in the first trimester of pregnancy. The receptors originated from a female donor in good health, enrolled as a control in a pregnancy study.

The chain is built from TRBV7-2 and TRBJ2-3; D remains ambiguous. V shed 5 bases and J shed 3 bases, with 3 bases lying between them. This CDR3 is 11 amino acids long. Per germline, CDR1 SGHTA and CDR2 FQGNSA. CDR3 sequence reads: CASSPTDTQYF. The CDR3 region has the DNA TGTGCCAGCAGCCCTACAGATACGCAGTATTTT. The variable domain in full, with the rest retrieved from reference TRBV7-2 and TRBJ2-3, is GAGVSQSPSNKVTEKGKDVELRCDPISGHTALYWYRQSLGQGLEFLIYFQGNSAPDKSGLPSDRFSAERTGGSVSTLTIQRTQQEDSAVYLCASSPTDTQYFGPGTRLTVL.

In this sample, this clone turned up once. The chain joins TRBV15 to TRBJ2-3; 9 positions match TRBD2. The germline V gene encodes CDR1 LNHNV and CDR2 YYDKDF (reference sequence). The length of the CDR3 is 16 residues. V shed 0 bases and J 3 bases; nucleotides not matched to a gene: 4. The CDR3 bases are TGTGCCACCAGCAGAGATGCGGGGGGGGCGACAGATACGCAGTATTTT. Its protein is CATSRDAGGATDTQYF.

This sequence joins TRBV25-1 and TRBJ2-3; TRBD2 aligns across 10 bases. V lost 6 bases, J lost 0 bases, and 3 bases stayed unmatched. CDR1 and CDR2 (germline): MGHDK, SYGVNS. The CDR3 has 15 residues. The CDR3 here is CASSLAGVSTDTQYF. As DNA, the CDR3 is TGTGCCAGCAGCCTAGCGGGAGTGAGCACAGATACGCAGTATTTT.